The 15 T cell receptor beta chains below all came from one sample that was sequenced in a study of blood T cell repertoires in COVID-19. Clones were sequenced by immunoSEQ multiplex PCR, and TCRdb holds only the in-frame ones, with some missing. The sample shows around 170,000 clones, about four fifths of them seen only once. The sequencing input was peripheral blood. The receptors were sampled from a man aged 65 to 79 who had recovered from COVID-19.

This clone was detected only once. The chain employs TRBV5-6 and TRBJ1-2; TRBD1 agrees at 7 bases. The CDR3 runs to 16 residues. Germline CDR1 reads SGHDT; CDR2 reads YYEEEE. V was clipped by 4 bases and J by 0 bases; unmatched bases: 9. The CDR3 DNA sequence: TGTGCCAGCAGCCAAATCGGGACAGAAACTAACTATGGCTACACCTTC. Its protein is CASSQIGTETNYGYTF.

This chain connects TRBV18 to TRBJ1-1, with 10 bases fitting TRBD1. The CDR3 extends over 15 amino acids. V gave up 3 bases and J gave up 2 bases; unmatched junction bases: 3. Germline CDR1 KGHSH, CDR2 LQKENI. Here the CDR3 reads CASSPDRGTNTEAFF. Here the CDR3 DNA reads TGTGCCAGCTCACCGGACAGGGGGACTAACACTGAAGCTTTCTTT.

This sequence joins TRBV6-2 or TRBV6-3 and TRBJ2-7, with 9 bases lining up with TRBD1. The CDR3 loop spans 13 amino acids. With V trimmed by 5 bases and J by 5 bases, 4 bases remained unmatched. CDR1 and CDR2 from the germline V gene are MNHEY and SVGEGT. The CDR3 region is CASSVDRGNEQYF. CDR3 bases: TGTGCCAGCAGTGTGGACAGGGGCAACGAGCAGTACTTC.

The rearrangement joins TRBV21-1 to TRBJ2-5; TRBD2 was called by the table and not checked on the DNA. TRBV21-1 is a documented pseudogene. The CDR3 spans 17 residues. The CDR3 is CASSKGTSKCSQETQYF. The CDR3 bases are TGTGCCAGCAGCAAAGGGACTTCGAAATGTTCTCAAGAGACCCAGTACTTC.

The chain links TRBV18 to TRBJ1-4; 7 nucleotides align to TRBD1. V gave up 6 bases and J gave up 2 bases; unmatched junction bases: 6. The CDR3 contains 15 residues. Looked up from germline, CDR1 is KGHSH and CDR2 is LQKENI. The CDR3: CASSLPTGTNEKLFF. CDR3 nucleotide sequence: TGTGCCAGCTCCCTCCCGACAGGGACTAATGAAAAACTGTTTTTT. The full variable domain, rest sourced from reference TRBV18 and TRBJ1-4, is NAGVMQNPRHLVRRRGQEARLRCSPMKGHSHVYWYRQLPEEGLKFMVYLQKENIIDESGMPKERFSAEFPKEGPSILRIQQVVRGDSAAYFCASSLPTGTNEKLFFGSGTQLSVL.

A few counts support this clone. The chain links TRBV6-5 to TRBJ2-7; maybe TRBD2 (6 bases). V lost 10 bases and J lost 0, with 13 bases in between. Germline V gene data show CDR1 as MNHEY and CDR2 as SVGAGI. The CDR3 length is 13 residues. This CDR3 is CATTAGLSYEQYF. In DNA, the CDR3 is TGTGCCACTACAGCGGGCCTCTCCTACGAGCAGTACTTC.

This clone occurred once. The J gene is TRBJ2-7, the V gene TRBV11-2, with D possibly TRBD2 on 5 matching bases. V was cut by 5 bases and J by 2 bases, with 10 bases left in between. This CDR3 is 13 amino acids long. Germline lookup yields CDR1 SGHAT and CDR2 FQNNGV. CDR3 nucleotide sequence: TGTGCCAGCAGCAGCGGACGGGCCTACGAGCAGTACTTC. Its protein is CASSSGRAYEQYF.

The CDR3 bases are TGTGCCAGCAGCCAAGATGTACAGCGGAGCTCCTACGAGCAGTACTTC. Protein product: CASSQDVQRSSYEQYF. This chain joins TRBV3-1 (or the pseudogene TRBV3-2) and TRBJ2-7; TRBD2 might be the D (5 bases). V dropped 0 bases and J dropped 0 bases, with 12 bases sitting between them. The CDR3 is 16 amino acids. Germline CDR1 LGHDT, CDR2 YNNKEL (reference sequence).

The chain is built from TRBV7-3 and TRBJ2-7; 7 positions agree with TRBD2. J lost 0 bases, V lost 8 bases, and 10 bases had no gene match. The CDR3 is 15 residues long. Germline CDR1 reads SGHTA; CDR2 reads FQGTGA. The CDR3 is CASGEGAGDSYEQYF. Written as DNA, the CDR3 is TGTGCCAGCGGTGAAGGGGCGGGAGACTCCTACGAGCAGTACTTC. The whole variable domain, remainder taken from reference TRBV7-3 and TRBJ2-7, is GAGVSQTPSNKVTEKGKYVELRCDPISGHTALYWYRQSLGQGPEFLIYFQGTGAADDSGLPNDRFFAVRPEGSVSTLKIQRTERGDSAVYLCASGEGAGDSYEQYFGPGTRLTVT.

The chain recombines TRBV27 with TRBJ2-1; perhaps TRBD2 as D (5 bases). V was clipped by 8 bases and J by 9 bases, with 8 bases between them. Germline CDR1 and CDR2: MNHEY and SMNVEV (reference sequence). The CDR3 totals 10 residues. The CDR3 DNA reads TGTGCCAGCGGGAGTATTGAGCAGTTCTTC. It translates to CASGSIEQFF.

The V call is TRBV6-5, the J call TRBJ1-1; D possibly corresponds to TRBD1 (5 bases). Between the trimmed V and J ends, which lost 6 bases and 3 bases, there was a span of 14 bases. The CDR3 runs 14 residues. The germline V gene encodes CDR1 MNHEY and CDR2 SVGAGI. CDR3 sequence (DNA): TGTGCCAGCAGGGTGTGGGGGAGGGACACTGAAGCTTTCTTT. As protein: CASRVWGRDTEAFF.

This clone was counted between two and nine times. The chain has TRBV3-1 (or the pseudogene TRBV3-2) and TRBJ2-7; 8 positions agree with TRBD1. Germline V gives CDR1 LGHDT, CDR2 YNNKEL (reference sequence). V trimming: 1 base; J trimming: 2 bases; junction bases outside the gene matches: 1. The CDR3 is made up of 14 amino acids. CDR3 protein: CASSQGGQAYEQYF. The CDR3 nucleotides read TGTGCCAGCAGCCAAGGGGGACAGGCCTACGAGCAGTACTTC.

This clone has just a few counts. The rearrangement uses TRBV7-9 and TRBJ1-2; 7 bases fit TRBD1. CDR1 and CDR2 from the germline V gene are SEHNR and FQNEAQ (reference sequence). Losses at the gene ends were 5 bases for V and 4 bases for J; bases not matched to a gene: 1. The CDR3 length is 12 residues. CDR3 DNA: TGTGCCAGCAGCAGACAGGGCTATGGCTACACCTTC. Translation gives CASSRQGYGYTF.

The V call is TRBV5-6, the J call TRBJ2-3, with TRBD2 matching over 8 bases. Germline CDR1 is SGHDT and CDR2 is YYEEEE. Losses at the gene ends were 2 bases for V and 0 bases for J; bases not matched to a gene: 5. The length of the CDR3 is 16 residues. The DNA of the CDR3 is TGTGCCAGCAGCTTCTTTAGCGGGACTAGCACAGATACGCAGTATTTT. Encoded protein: CASSFFSGTSTDTQYF.

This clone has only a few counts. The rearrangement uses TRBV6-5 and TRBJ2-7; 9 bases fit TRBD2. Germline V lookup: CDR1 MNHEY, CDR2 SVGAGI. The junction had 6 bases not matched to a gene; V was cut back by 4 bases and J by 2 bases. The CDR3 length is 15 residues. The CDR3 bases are TGTGCCAGCAGTTCAGCTTCTAGCGGGACCTACGAGCAGTACTTC. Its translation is CASSSASSGTYEQYF.